The clone carrying this T cell receptor (beta chain) showed up just a few times. Its cognate antigen is unknown. Every isolated RNA sample was fully reverse transcribed, so sequencing captured expressed TCRB transcripts. Assay: immunoSEQ multiplex PCR; the TCRdb copy retains only in-frame clones and omits some. In the table there are 600,000 or so clones, 12% of which are singletons. The CDR3 sequence is 15 residues long. With V trimmed by 9 bases and J by 10 bases, 15 bases remained unmatched. Germline V gene lookup returns CDR1 SNHLY and CDR2 FYNNEI. These data are taken from a study of beta chain features in type 1 diabetes. Notes on the study in general: Patients showed naive, central memory and Treg TCRB repertoires that appeared more similar than those of healthy donors. Shorter TCRB CDR3s, moderately but significantly so, were found in Type 1 diabetes patients in all four CD4+ subsets.

Every donor had blood drawn once into heparin, around 100 mL on average. This chain uses TRBV2 with TRBJ1-6; 7 bases agree with TRBD1. This clonotype originated in a man younger than 40 with type 1 diabetes. The sample was naive CD4+ T cells from blood. The CDR3 coding sequence is TGTGCCAGGAGAACACAACCGGGACAGCTCTCACCCCTCCACTTT. Its protein product is CARRTQPGQLSPLHF.